Included here is one TCR beta chain sequence, with context. The purity of all sorted populations exceeded 95%. This entry is derived from a study of beta chain features in type 1 diabetes. Of the isolated RNA, all was reverse transcribed, and so the sequenced material was expressed TCRB transcripts. Sequencing of naive, central memory and regulatory T cell samples gave an average of about 3.9 million reads. Clones were read by immunoSEQ multiplex PCR, and TCRdb kept only the in-frame ones, dropping some. In the table there are about 360,000 clones, roughly 12% of which are singletons. V dropped 7 bases and J dropped 2 bases, with 13 bases sitting between them. CDR3 length: 14 amino acids. Per germline, CDR1 MDHEN and CDR2 SYDVKM.

The clonotype originates from a man in his late teens or twenties in good health. Sequencing was done on a sample of naive CD4+ T cells from blood. The chain couples TRBV28 to TRBJ2-3, with no clear D. The CDR3 sequence is CASIPVTYTDTQYF. The CDR3 coding sequence is TGTGCCAGCATCCCCGTGACATACACAGATACGCAGTATTTT.